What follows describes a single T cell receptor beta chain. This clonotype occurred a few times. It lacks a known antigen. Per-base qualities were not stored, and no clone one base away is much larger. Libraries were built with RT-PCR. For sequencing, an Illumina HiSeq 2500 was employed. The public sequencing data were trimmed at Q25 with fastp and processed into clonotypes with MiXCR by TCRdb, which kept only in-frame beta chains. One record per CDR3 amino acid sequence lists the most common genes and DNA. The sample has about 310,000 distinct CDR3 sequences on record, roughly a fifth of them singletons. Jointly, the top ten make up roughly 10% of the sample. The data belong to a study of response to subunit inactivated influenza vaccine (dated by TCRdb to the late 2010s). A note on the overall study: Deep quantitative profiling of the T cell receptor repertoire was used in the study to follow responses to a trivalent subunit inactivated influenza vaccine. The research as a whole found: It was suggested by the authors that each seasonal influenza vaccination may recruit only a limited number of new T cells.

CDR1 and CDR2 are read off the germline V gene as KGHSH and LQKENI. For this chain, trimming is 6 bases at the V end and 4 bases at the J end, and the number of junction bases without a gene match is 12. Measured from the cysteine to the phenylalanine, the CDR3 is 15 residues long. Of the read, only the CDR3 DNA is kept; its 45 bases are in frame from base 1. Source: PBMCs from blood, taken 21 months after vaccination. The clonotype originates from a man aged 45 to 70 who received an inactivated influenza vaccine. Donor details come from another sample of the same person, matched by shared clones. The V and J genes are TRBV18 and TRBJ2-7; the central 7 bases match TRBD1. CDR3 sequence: CASSDTGTVSYEQYF. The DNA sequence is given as TGTGCCAGCTCCGATACCGGGACAGTATCTTACGAGCAGTACTTC.